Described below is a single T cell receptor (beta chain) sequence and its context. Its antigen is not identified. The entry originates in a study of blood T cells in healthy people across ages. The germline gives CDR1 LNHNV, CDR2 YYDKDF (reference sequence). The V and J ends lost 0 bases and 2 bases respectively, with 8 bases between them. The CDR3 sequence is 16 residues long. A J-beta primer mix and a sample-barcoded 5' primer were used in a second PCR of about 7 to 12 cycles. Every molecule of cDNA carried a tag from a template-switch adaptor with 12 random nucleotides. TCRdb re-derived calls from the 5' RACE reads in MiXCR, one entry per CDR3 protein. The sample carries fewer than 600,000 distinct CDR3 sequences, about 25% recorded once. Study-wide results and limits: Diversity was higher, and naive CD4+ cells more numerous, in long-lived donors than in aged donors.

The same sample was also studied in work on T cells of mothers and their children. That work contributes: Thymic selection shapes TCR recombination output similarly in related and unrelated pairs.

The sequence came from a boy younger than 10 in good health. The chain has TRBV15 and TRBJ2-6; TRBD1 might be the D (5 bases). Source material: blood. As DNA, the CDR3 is TGTGCCACCAGCAGAGATTGGGGCGCTGGGGCCAACGTCCTGACTTTC. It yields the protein CATSRDWGAGANVLTF.